This is a list of T cell receptor beta chains from one sample in a study of long-term antiretroviral therapy in people with HIV. Only in-frame clones appear in the TCRdb table, and some are missing; sequencing was by immunoSEQ multiplex PCR. Of 48,000 or so clones listed, about 86% were seen once; the top ten hold 3%. The sequenced sample was unsorted PBMCs, obtained 0.8 years after starting antiretroviral therapy. These receptors came from a woman in her late teens or twenties with HIV. The CDR3 runs from the conserved cysteine through the conserved F or W. The D gene is left open where the match is weak. Size tells how often a clone was seen (once, few, many) or the class of an expanded clone, and some rows leave it out.

clone size,V gene,J gene,D gene,CDR3 DNA,CDR3 protein
-,TRBV6-1,TRBJ2-3,-,TGTGCCAGCAGTGAATACACGGGAGCTATAGATACGCAGTATTTT,CASSEYTGAIDTQYF
-,TRBV4-2,TRBJ2-2,TRBD2,TGTGCCAGCACCCCGCATAGTTCTAGCGGGAACCTAAACACCGGGGAGCTGTTTTTT,CASTPHSSSGNLNTGELFF
-,TRBV19,TRBJ1-1,TRBD1,TGTGCCAGTAGTATCCCACAGGGGGCCTTGAACACTGAAGCTTTCTTT,CASSIPQGALNTEAFF
-,TRBV28,TRBJ2-5,TRBD2,TGTGCCAGCAGCCCCGGACTAGCGGGCACTGAGACCCAGTACTTC,CASSPGLAGTETQYF
-,TRBV29-1,TRBJ2-1,-,TGCAGCGTTGACCCCCCCCGAGGGGACAATGAGCAGTTCTTC,CSVDPPRGDNEQFF
-,TRBV5-1,TRBJ2-1,TRBD2,TGCGCCAGCAGCTTGGTCGGGACTAGCTCCTACAATGAGCAGTTCTTC,CASSLVGTSSYNEQFF
-,TRBV7-9,TRBJ1-4,-,TGTGCCAGCAGCTTAGGGCAGAGACCCTTAATTGTGGGGGAAAAACTGTTTTTT,CASSLGQRPLIVGEKLFF
-,TRBV5-1,TRBJ1-1,TRBD1,TGCGCCAGCAGCGCCCAGGGGGGAGAGGTCGGTGGAGCTTTCTTT,CASSAQGGEVGGAFF
-,TRBV5-8,TRBJ2-6,-,TGTGCCAGCAGCTTGTTCCGACTGCGCTCTGGGGCCAACGTCCTGACTTTC,CASSLFRLRSGANVLTF
-,TRBV18,TRBJ2-4,-,TGTGCCAGCTCACCACCCGAGGGGAACATTCAGTACTTC,CASSPPEGNIQYF
-,TRBV18,TRBJ2-7,-,TGTGCCAGCTCACCCAGGGGGGCTTCTGCTTACGAGCAGTACTTC,CASSPRGASAYEQYF
-,TRBV19,TRBJ2-7,-,TGTGCCAGTCGCATGCGCCCAGCTACCTACGAGCAGTACTTC,CASRMRPATYEQYF
-,TRBV5-1,TRBJ1-3,-,TGCGCCAGCAGCTCCGGACCCAGCTCTGGAAACACCATATATTTT,CASSSGPSSGNTIYF
-,TRBV27,TRBJ1-2,-,TGTGCCAGCAGCCCTTTCGGGGGAAACTATGGCTACACCTTC,CASSPFGGNYGYTF
-,TRBV10-3,TRBJ1-5,TRBD1,TGTGCCATCAGTGACCCCCCAGGACAGGGGGTCAATCAGCCCCAGCATTTT,CAISDPPGQGVNQPQHF
-,TRBV13,TRBJ1-1,-,TGTGCCAGCAGCTTAGGCCGTCTCTCGGGGACTGAAGCTTTCTTT,CASSLGRLSGTEAFF
few,TRBV28,TRBJ1-1,-,TGTGCCAGCAGTTTCTTGGGGGAAGAAACTGAAGCTTTCTTT,CASSFLGEETEAFF
-,TRBV13,TRBJ2-1,-,TGTGCCAGCAGCTTAGGTAGACCGCAGTTCTTC,CASSLGRPQFF
-,TRBV5-1,TRBJ2-7,-,TGCGCCAGCAGCTTATCCCCGGGTAACTCCTACGAGCAGTACTTC,CASSLSPGNSYEQYF
once,TRBV5-1,TRBJ2-1,-,TGCGCCAGCAGCTTGGGTAAATTAGATGAGCAGTTCTTC,CASSLGKLDEQFF
-,TRBV5-1,TRBJ2-7,-,TGCGCCAGCAGCTTGTCGGGGGAGGACCACTACGAGCAGTACTTC,CASSLSGEDHYEQYF
-,TRBV25-1,TRBJ2-2,-,TGTGCCAGCAGTCGGACCGGGGAGCTGTTTTTT,CASSRTGELFF
-,TRBV19,TRBJ2-1,-,TGTGCCAGTAGTATCTTGACTAGCTCCTACAATGAGCAGTTCTTC,CASSILTSSYNEQFF
-,TRBV27,TRBJ2-1,TRBD2,TGTGCCAGCAGCCTACTAGCGGGAGTCTACAATGAGCAGTTCTTC,CASSLLAGVYNEQFF
-,TRBV7-9,TRBJ1-1,-,TGTGCCAGCAGCCCGATCGAGACGGAAGCTTTCTTT,CASSPIETEAFF
-,TRBV7-2,TRBJ2-7,-,TGTGCCAGCAGCTTAGGTCCGGGAGTACGTTACGAGCAGTACTTC,CASSLGPGVRYEQYF
-,TRBV7-2,TRBJ2-1,-,TGTGCCAGCAGCGTTATAGGAGGGTCAAGCTACAATGAGCAGTTCTTC,CASSVIGGSSYNEQFF
-,TRBV18,TRBJ2-2,TRBD1,TGTGCCAGCTCACCACCGACAGGGGCGAACACCGGGGAGCTGTTTTTT,CASSPPTGANTGELFF
few,TRBV16,TRBJ1-1,-,TGTGCCAGCAGCCAGTTAGGATTGAACACTGAAGCTTTCTTT,CASSQLGLNTEAFF
once,TRBV5-1,TRBJ2-3,-,TGCGCCAGCAGCCCCGCGGGCACAGATACGCAGTATTTT,CASSPAGTDTQYF
-,TRBV13,TRBJ1-4,-,TGTGCCAGCAGCCGCCAGACAGGAATAAATGAAAAACTGTTTTTT,CASSRQTGINEKLFF
-,TRBV6-5,TRBJ2-7,TRBD2,TGTGCCAGCAGTTACGGAGAGGGACTAGCCTACGAGCAGTACTTC,CASSYGEGLAYEQYF